The 12 T cell receptor beta chains below all came from one sample that was sequenced in a study of blood T cell repertoires in COVID-19. Only in-frame clones appear in the TCRdb table, and some are missing; sequencing was by immunoSEQ multiplex PCR. The sample carries roughly 100,000 clones, 70% to 90% recorded once. The specimen was peripheral blood. The source of these receptors is a woman older than 75 with acute or convalescent COVID-19.

The V call is TRBV29-1, the J call TRBJ2-2; no firm D call. The V end was cut by 3 bases, the J end by 4 bases, with 9 bases between. Germline V gives CDR1 SQVTM, CDR2 ANQGSEA. The CDR3 contains 13 residues. CDR3: CSVDEFFTGELFF. CDR3 nucleotide sequence: TGCAGCGTTGATGAGTTCTTCACCGGGGAGCTGTTTTTT.

The genes are TRBV4-1 and TRBJ2-2; 13 nucleotides line up with TRBD2. The V and J ends lost 5 bases and 13 bases, in that order; junction bases with no gene match: 10. CDR1 and CDR2 (germline): MGHRA, YSYEKL. The length of the CDR3 is 15 residues. In DNA form, the CDR3 reads TGCGCCAGCAGCATGGGGACTAGCGGGGACCCAAGGCTGTTTTTT. It codes for CASSMGTSGDPRLFF.

The rearrangement links TRBV13 to TRBJ2-2; tentative D call: TRBD1 (5 bases). The CDR3 sequence is 15 residues long. V was cut by 0 bases and J by 2 bases, with 7 bases left in between. CDR1 is PRHDT, CDR2 FYEKMQ, per germline (reference sequence). This chain's CDR3 is CASSLGQGNTGELFF. Written as DNA, the CDR3 is TGTGCCAGCAGCTTAGGGCAGGGAAACACCGGGGAGCTGTTTTTT.

This CDR3 is CASSQNNSPLHF. The CDR3 DNA is TGTGCCAGCAGCCAAAATAATTCACCCCTCCACTTT. The chain uses TRBV12-3 or TRBV12-4 and TRBJ1-6; D is unresolved. The length of the CDR3 is 12 residues. Trimming stripped 6 bases from V and 5 bases from J, with 5 bases between.

Of note for this clone: A junction boundary mismatches the germline segment, possibly from a read error. The rearrangement joins TRBV6-1 to TRBJ2-6; 8 bases match TRBD1. The length of the CDR3 is 17 residues. In germline, CDR1 is MNHNS, CDR2 SASEGT. CDR3 coding DNA: TGTGCCAGCAGAGAAGACAGGGGCCGCTCTGGGGCCAACGTCCTGACTTTC. Translation: CASREDRGRSGANVLTF.

The genes are TRBV27 and TRBJ2-7, with 8 bases that match TRBD2. The CDR3 has 16 residues. The junction had 10 bases not matched to a gene; V was cut back by 2 bases and J by 4 bases. Germline V gives CDR1 MNHEY, CDR2 SMNVEV (reference sequence). CDR3 residues: CASSLSVLAVTYEQYF. The CDR3 DNA is TGTGCCAGCAGTTTAAGTGTACTAGCGGTTACTTACGAGCAGTACTTC.

The CDR3 coding sequence is TGTGCCAGCAGCCGGGACAGAGGGTACGAAAAACTGTTTTTT. As protein: CASSRDRGYEKLFF. The chain employs TRBV7-2 and TRBJ1-4, with TRBD1 matching over 7 bases. This CDR3 has 14 residues. CDR1 is SGHTA and CDR2 is FQGNSA in the germline V gene. J was trimmed by 8 bases and V by 5 bases; bases with no gene match: 8.

The chain links TRBV25-1 to TRBJ2-7; D remains unclear. The V gene's germline CDR1 is MGHDK and CDR2 SYGVNS. The CDR3 has 17 residues. V shed 3 bases and J shed 2 bases, with 20 bases lying between them. The CDR3 loop reads CASSEPPAGDDAYEQYF. DNA of the CDR3: TGTGCCAGCAGTGAGCCCCCGGCAGGTGATGATGCCTACGAGCAGTACTTC.

The chain employs TRBV6-1 and TRBJ2-3; 11 bases align to TRBD1. Germline V gene data show CDR1 as MNHNS and CDR2 as SASEGT. The V segment lost 6 bases and the J segment 4 bases; nucleotides outside the gene matches: 12. There are 17 residues in the CDR3. The CDR3 DNA reads as TGTGCCAGCAGCGAACGGACAGGGGGCCGGGCAGCAGATACGCAGTATTTT. Translated, it gives CASSERTGGRAADTQYF.

The table lists this clone with a few counts. As DNA, the CDR3 is TGTGCCAGCTCACCTTCGATTGAAGGACACGGCAATGAGCAGTTCTTC. Residues: CASSPSIEGHGNEQFF. J is TRBJ2-1 and V is TRBV18, with D possibly being TRBD1 (5 bases). The CDR3 extends over 16 amino acids. V dropped 3 bases and J dropped 6 bases, with 18 bases sitting between them. From germline, CDR1 is KGHSH and CDR2 LQKENI.

The chain carries TRBV5-1 and TRBJ2-2; no clear D gene. Per germline, CDR1 SGHRS and CDR2 YFSETQ. The CDR3 is made up of 15 amino acids. V lost 1 base to trimming and J lost 4 bases, with 11 bases between them. This chain's CDR3 is CASSLLGPSTGELFF. CDR3 in DNA: TGCGCCAGCAGCTTGTTGGGCCCGAGCACCGGGGAGCTGTTTTTT.

The gene calls are TRBV6-5 and TRBJ1-5, with 7 bases lining up with TRBD1. CDR3 length: 14 residues. Germline V CDR1 and CDR2: MNHEY, SVGAGI. Losses at the gene ends were 5 bases for V and 6 bases for J; bases not matched to a gene: 7. This CDR3 is CASSQKQGSQPQHF. As DNA, the CDR3 is TGTGCCAGCAGTCAGAAACAGGGGAGTCAGCCCCAGCATTTT.